This T cell receptor beta chain was documented in a study of radiotherapy plus CTLA-4 blockade in lung cancer. Study-level points and caveats: Reported findings show early blood T cell clone dynamics, with interferon-beta, best predicted response. After treatment with radiotherapy plus ipilimumab, TCR clones that came from the tumor expanded in blood.

V was pared by 6 bases and J by 4 bases, with 10 bases of the junction left unmatched. This CDR3 comprises 15 residues. Germline V gene lookup returns CDR1 LNHDA and CDR2 SQIVND (reference sequence). The sample holds one count of this clone. The antigen is not known. Repertoires were generated with immunoSEQ multiplex PCR, while TCRdb's copy carries only in-frame clones and drops some. The data hold around 45,000 clones, with roughly four fifths observed a single time. This receptor was identified in a human donor with non-small cell lung cancer who had stable disease on radiotherapy plus ipilimumab. The sequencing here drew on peripheral blood, taken from a patient treated with radiotherapy plus ipilimumab. This rearrangement joins TRBV19 to TRBJ2-7; 9 bases map to TRBD1. The CDR3 DNA reads as TGTGCCAGTAGCAAACCCAAGGGACAGGGTTACGAGCAGTACTTC. This encodes CASSKPKGQGYEQYF.